This T cell receptor (beta chain) appears in the sequencing data of a study of T cells in Graves' hyperthyroidism and ophthalmopathy. Amplification of TCR beta CDR3 regions used RNA as the template. The HTBI primer set was used in a first-round RT-PCR of the TCR CDR3. TCRdb used MiXCR to reprocess the multiplex PCR reads, holding one entry per CDR3 protein. The sample lists about 210,000 distinct CDR3 sequences, 17% seen once, with around 50% in the top ten. Germline assignment: CDR1 MNHEY and CDR2 SVGEGT. There are 14 residues in the CDR3. V gave up 7 bases and J gave up 3 bases; unmatched junction bases: 3. Study results and limitations: The majority of expanded thyroid clonotypes above 0.001 also appeared in blood. By a 13 V-J model, ophthalmopathy was set apart from stable hyperthyroidism.

Absent ophthalmopathy progression within 18 months defined stable Graves' hyperthyroidism. Points on this clonotype: What it binds is unknown.

Sequencing input: blood. This chain uses TRBV6-2 or TRBV6-3 with TRBJ2-1, with 10 bases that match TRBD2. This clonotype was sampled from a man between 45 and 60 years old with Graves' hyperthyroidism. CDR3 DNA sequence: TGTGCCAGCAACCTAGCGGGAGTCTACAATGAGCAGTTCTTC. Its protein is CASNLAGVYNEQFF.